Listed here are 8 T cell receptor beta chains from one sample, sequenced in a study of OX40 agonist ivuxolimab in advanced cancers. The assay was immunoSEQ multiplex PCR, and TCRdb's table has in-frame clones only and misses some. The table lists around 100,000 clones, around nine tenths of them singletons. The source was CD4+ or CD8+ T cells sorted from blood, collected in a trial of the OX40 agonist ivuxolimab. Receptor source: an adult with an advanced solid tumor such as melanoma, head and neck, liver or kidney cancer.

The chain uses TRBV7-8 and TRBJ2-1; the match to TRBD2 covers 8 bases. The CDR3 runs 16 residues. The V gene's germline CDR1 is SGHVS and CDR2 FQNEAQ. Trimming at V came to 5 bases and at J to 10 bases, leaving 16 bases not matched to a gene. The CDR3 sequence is CASSPLPGGSMGEQFF. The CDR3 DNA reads TGTGCCAGCAGCCCTCTCCCGGGGGGGAGCATGGGGGAGCAGTTCTTC.

This CDR3 is CASSYKGSSYNSPLHF. The CDR3, as DNA: TGTGCCAGCAGTTACAAGGGGTCCTCCTATAATTCACCCCTCCACTTT. V gene TRBV6-5 combines with J gene TRBJ1-6, with TRBD1 as a possible D gene (5 bases). Trimming shortened V by 2 bases and J by 0 bases, and 8 bases separated the two germline ends. The V gene's germline CDR1 is MNHEY and CDR2 SVGAGI. The CDR3 covers 16 residues.

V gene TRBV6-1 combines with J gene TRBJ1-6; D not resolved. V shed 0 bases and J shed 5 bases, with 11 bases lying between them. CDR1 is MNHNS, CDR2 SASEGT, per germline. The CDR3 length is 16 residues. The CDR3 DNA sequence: TGTGCCAGCAGTGAAGCTCTCGGGCCCAATAATTCACCCCTCCACTTT. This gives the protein CASSEALGPNNSPLHF.

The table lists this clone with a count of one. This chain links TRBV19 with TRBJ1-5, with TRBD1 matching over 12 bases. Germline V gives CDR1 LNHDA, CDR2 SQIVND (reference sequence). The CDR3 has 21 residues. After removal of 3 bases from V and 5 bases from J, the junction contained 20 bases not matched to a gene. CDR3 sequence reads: CASSINPAGTGGYGRDQPQHF. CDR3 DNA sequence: TGTGCCAGTAGTATTAACCCGGCCGGGACAGGGGGCTATGGAAGGGATCAGCCCCAGCATTTT.

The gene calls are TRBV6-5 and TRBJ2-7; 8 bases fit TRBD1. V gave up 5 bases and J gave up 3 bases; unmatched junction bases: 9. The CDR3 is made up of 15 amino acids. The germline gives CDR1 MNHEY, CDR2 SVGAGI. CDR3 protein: CASSLTGGRFYEQYF. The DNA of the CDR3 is TGTGCCAGCAGTCTCACAGGGGGACGTTTCTACGAGCAGTACTTC.

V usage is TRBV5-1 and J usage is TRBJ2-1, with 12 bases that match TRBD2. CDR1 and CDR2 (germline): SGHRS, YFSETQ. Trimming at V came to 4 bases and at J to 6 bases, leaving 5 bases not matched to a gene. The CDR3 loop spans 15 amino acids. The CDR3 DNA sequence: TGCGCCAGCAGCCGGGGACTAGCGGGCCTCAATGAGCAGTTCTTC. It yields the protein CASSRGLAGLNEQFF.

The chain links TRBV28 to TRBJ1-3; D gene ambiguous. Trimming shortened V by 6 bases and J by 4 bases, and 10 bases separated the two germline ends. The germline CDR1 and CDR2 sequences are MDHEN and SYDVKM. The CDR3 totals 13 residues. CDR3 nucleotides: TGTGCCAGCAGCTCTTGGAGCGGAAACACCATATATTTT. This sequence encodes CASSSWSGNTIYF.

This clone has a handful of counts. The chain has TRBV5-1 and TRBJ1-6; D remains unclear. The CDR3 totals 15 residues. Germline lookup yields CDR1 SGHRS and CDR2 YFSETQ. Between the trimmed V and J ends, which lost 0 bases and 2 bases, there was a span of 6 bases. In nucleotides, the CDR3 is TGCGCCAGCAGCTTGGAGGGAGCCTATAATTCACCCCTCCACTTT. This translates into CASSLEGAYNSPLHF.